The clone carrying this T cell receptor (beta chain) has just a few counts. What it binds is not known. This sample was taken from a study of vaccination and CD4 T cells after COVID-19. General observations from the study: Median reactive clonotypes, those recognizing SARS-CoV-2, rose from roughly 19 to 38, not significantly. Convalescent patient numbers were relatively low, with no early post-infection timepoints.

Treatment noted: roughly 10-day PBMC culture with coronavirus spike peptide pools or control peptides (ViraFEST assay). Cultured CD4+ T cell DNA underwent sequencing with the Oncomine TCR Beta short-read assay. The authors extracted genomic DNA from cultured CD4+ T cells. TCRdb processed the PCR reads anew with MiXCR; each CDR3 protein has one entry. The profile covers 18,000 or so distinct CDR3 sequences, with over 40% appearing a single time and 8% to 10% taken by the ten largest. Sequencing used CD4+ T cells from blood, cultured in vitro. The origin of this receptor is a human donor who had recovered from COVID-19.

The CDR3 nucleotides read TGTGCCAGCAGTTTATCCGGGCGAAGCAATCAGCCCCAGCATTTT. Encoded protein: CASSLSGRSNQPQHF. The chain couples TRBV12-3 or TRBV12-4 to TRBJ1-5, with unresolved D. The V gene lost 2 bases and the J gene lost 1 base, with 9 bases spanning the gap. This CDR3 has 15 residues.